The source of this T cell receptor (beta chain) is a study of cytomegalovirus exposure and HLA in healthy donors. Looking at the study overall: From HLA-typed donors, an early data release held some 80 million unique TCRs.

13 Jbeta primers and 60 Vbeta primers were used for the PCR. Profiled with immunoSEQ multiplex PCR; TCRdb holds only in-frame clones, not every one. This table has roughly 200,000 clones, just under 80% appearing once. Everyone who donated was a healthy bone marrow donor. The origin of this receptor is a female donor in good health and CMV-seronegative. Sequenced sample: PBMCs.

CDR3 DNA sequence: TGTGCCAGCAGCTTGCGCTCAGGCAGGGGGTTAACCGGGGAGCTGTTTTTT. The encoded protein is CASSLRSGRGLTGELFF. This chain connects TRBV7-9 to TRBJ2-2, with TRBD1 identical over 7 bases. This CDR3 has 17 residues. Germline values: CDR1 SEHNR, CDR2 FQNEAQ (reference sequence). V dropped 3 bases and J dropped 5; count of bases not matched to a gene: 12.